One and the same sample provided the 11 T cell receptor beta chains below, sequenced in a study of T cell responses to AZD1222 COVID-19 vaccine. Clones were sequenced by immunoSEQ multiplex PCR, and TCRdb holds only the in-frame ones, with some missing. The sample contains over 100,000 clones, about nine tenths of which appear only once. Sequencing used peripheral blood, obtained on day 0 of AZD1222 vaccination. The source of these receptors is an adult in good health.

This chain uses TRBV4-3 with TRBJ1-2; 7 bases are a match to TRBD1. CDR1 and CDR2 (germline): LGHNA, YSLEER. This CDR3 spans 15 amino acids. V trimming: 1 base; J trimming: 4 bases; junction bases outside the gene matches: 6. The CDR3 DNA reads as TGCGCCAGCAGCCAAGGAGGGGGCGGAAGCTATGGCTACACCTTC. It translates to CASSQGGGGSYGYTF.

This chain joins TRBV10-3 and TRBJ1-5; D is unresolved. The CDR3 loop spans 16 amino acids. With 3 bases removed from V and 4 bases from J, the gap between germline ends came to 16 bases. Germline values: CDR1 ENHRY, CDR2 SYGVKD. CDR3 amino acids: CAISEVRGSPNQPQHF. The CDR3 region has the DNA TGTGCCATCAGTGAAGTTCGTGGCAGCCCAAATCAGCCCCAGCATTTT.

This chain connects TRBV19 to TRBJ1-2; maybe TRBD1 (6 bases). CDR1 is LNHDA, CDR2 SQIVND, per germline (reference sequence). This CDR3 has 16 residues. V was cut by 4 bases and J by 0 bases, with 15 bases left in between. The CDR3 nucleotides are TGTGCCAGTAGTAGCACCCGGACAGATACTAACTATGGCTACACCTTC. This gives the protein CASSSTRTDTNYGYTF.

The gene calls are TRBV15 and TRBJ2-3; no firm D call. This CDR3 is built from 15 residues. Germline CDR1 is LNHNV and CDR2 is YYDKDF (reference sequence). Trimming cost V 0 bases and J 4 bases, with 11 bases left between them. CDR3 residues: CATSRDPDHADTQYF. The CDR3 DNA reads TGTGCCACCAGCAGAGATCCCGACCACGCAGATACGCAGTATTTT.

The rearrangement links TRBV7-9 to TRBJ1-5; unclear D gene. CDR1 is SEHNR and CDR2 is FQNEAQ in the germline V gene (reference sequence). This CDR3 is 14 amino acids long. CDR3 residues: CATGFGYSNQPQHF. The CDR3 nucleotides read TGTGCTACGGGGTTTGGGTATAGCAATCAGCCCCAGCATTTT.

The rearrangement links TRBV7-3 to TRBJ1-1; D is ambiguous. CDR3 size: 14 residues. Trimming pared 6 bases from V and 7 bases from J, leaving 18 bases between. Germline V CDR1 and CDR2: SGHTA, FQGTGA. CDR3 loop: CASRFDTWGDEAFF. The CDR3 bases are TGTGCCAGCAGATTTGACACCTGGGGTGATGAAGCTTTCTTT.

The J gene is TRBJ2-2, the V gene TRBV7-2, with D unresolved. The CDR3 loop spans 14 amino acids. Trimming removed 5 bases from V and 6 bases from J, with 13 bases in between. The germline CDR1 and CDR2 sequences are SGHTA and FQGNSA. As DNA, the CDR3 is TGTGCCAGCAGCCGGCGTCAGGTCCCCGGGGAGCTGTTTTTT. Amino acids: CASSRRQVPGELFF.

J is TRBJ2-3 and V is TRBV5-4, with D uncertain. Trimming left V 0 bases short and J 4 bases short, with 0 bases between. The CDR3 is made up of 11 amino acids. Germline values: CDR1 SGHNT, CDR2 YYREEE (reference sequence). In nucleotides, the CDR3 is TGTGCCAGCAGCTTGGCAGATACGCAGTATTTT. Amino acids: CASSLADTQYF.

CDR3 coding DNA: TGTGCCAGCAGTCAAACGGGGAATCAGCCCCAGCATTTT. Protein: CASSQTGNQPQHF. The V gene is TRBV27, the J gene TRBJ1-5; no clear D gene. Trimming cost V 5 bases and J 4 bases, with 9 bases left between them. CDR3 size: 13 residues. In germline, CDR1 is MNHEY, CDR2 SMNVEV (reference sequence).

The rearrangement links TRBV19 to TRBJ2-6, with D tentatively TRBD2 (5 bases). The CDR3 consists of 16 residues. In germline, CDR1 is LNHDA, CDR2 SQIVND (reference sequence). Trimming pared 5 bases from V and 1 base from J, leaving 12 bases between. This CDR3 is CASSAGLRSGANVLTF. In DNA, the CDR3 is TGTGCCAGTAGTGCGGGTCTTAGGTCTGGGGCCAACGTCCTGACTTTC.

The chain links TRBV6-2 or TRBV6-3 to TRBJ1-2; D call uncertain. V dropped 1 base and J dropped 7 bases, with 7 bases sitting between them. The CDR3 spans 12 residues. Germline CDR1 MNHEY, CDR2 SVGEGT. DNA for the CDR3: TGTGCCAGCAGTTACTGGGTGGTTGGCTACACCTTC. Its protein is CASSYWVVGYTF.